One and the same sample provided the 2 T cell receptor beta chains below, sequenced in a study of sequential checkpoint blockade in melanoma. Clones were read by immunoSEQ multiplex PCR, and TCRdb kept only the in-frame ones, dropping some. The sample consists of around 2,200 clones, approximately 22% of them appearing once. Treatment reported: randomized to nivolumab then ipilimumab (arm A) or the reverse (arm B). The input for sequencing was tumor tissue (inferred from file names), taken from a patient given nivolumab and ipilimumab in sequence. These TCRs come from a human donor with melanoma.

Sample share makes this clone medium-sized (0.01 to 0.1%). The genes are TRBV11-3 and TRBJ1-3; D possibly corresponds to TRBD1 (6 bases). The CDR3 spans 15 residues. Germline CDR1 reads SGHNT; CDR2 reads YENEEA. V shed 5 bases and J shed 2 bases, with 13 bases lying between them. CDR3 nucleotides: TGTGCCAGCAGCGAAACGACAGGAGCTGGAAACACCATATATTTT. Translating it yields CASSETTGAGNTIYF. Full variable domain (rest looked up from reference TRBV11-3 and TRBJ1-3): EAGVVQSPRYKIIEKKQPVAFWCNPISGHNTLYWYLQNLGQGPELLIRYENEEAVDDSQLPKDRFSAERLKGVDSTLKIQPAELGDSAVYLCASSETTGAGNTIYFGEGSWLTVV.

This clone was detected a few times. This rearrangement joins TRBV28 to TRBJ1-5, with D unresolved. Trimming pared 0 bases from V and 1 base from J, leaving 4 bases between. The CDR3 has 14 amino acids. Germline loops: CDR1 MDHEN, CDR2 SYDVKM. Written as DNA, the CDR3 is TGTGCCAGCAGTTTATGGGCGAGCAATCAGCCCCAGCATTTT. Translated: CASSLWASNQPQHF.